This TCR beta chain is drawn from a study of T-cell memory formation after mild COVID-19 (dated by TCRdb to the early 2020s). Concerning the study at large: Most TCR sequence clusters were specific to one of the two donors. Two young, previously healthy adult volunteers made up the cohort, one male and one female. T-cell clones expanding and contracting after mild COVID-19 in two donors were tracked by longitudinal TCRalpha and TCRbeta repertoire sequencing. What the work shows at the level of the full study, not this receptor alone: Clones contracting from day 15 to 85 had balanced CD4/CD8 phenotypes, while a second wave expanding from day 15 to 37 was biased towards CD4+. Some responding clones were detected in pre-infection memory, suggesting pre-existing cross-reactive memory T cells joined the SARS-CoV-2 response. Contracting CD4+ clones appeared mostly in the CM and EM memory subsets, whereas CD8+ clones were enriched in EMRA. Only two mild cases were covered by the study, and larger cohorts that include severe cases with pre-infection samples were considered necessary. SARS-CoV-2 specificity was not confirmed for the second-wave clones peaking on day 37.

Ficoll-Paque density gradient centrifugation was the method used to isolate PBMCs. The sequencer was an Illumina NovaSeq 6000. TCRalpha and TCRbeta cDNA libraries were built by 5'RACE with constant-segment primers, adding sample barcodes and unique molecular identifiers. RNA was extracted from every sample with Trizol reagent. Libraries were amplified in two PCR steps, with a second sample barcode and Illumina TruSeq adapters added in the second step. Libraries were sequenced on an Illumina NovaSeq with 2 x 150 bp paired-end reads. In the original analysis: Demultiplexing of reads and collapsing into UMI-guided consensus sequences were performed with migec v1.2.7. Using mixcr v2.1.11, UMI consensuses were aligned to TRA and TRB V and J templates and then assembled into clonotypes. Clonotypes were classified as expanded or contracted when called significant by both edgeR and NoisET, with noise models trained on biological replicates. For edgeR calls, the thresholds were a false discovery rate-adjusted p below 0.01 and a log2 fold-change of 1. As an exploratory analysis of dynamics, max-normalized trajectories of the 1000 most abundant clonotypes were examined with PCA combined with hierarchical clustering. Separately sequenced CD4+ and CD8+ repertoires were used to assign a CD4 or CD8 phenotype to each responding clone. In TCRdb, the public reads were trimmed at Q25 with fastp and aligned with MiXCR, with productive beta chains retained. For every CDR3 protein sequence, its rows merge into one entry that carries the most common genes and DNA. These V and J calls are TCRdb output, not the study's own analysis. The sample has 350,000 to 400,000 distinct CDR3 sequences on record, 13% to 15% of them singletons. The ten largest clones represent approximately 20% of the sample.

On this clonotype: No cognate antigen has been identified for it. Per-base qualities were not stored, and no clone one base away is much larger.

The source material was PBMCs or a T cell subset sorted from them (not recorded which). The source is a man between 18 and 35 years old who had mild COVID-19 (a few samples of this study predate the infection). The sample titles of this study are shuffled in the database, so cell type and time point are left out; the donor was told from shared clones.

For the CDR3, the sequence is CASSQKLAGGTDTQYF. The DNA reads TGTGCCAGCAGCCAAAAACTAGCGGGAGGCACAGATACGCAGTATTTT. The sequence links TRBV4-2 to TRBJ2-3; TRBD2 fits 11 bases in the junction. V trim: 2 bases; J trim: 1 base; unmatched bases: 2. CDR3 length: 16 amino acids, cysteine to phenylalanine. Only the CDR3 DNA stays, 48 bases, in frame from base 1. From a lookup of the germline V gene, CDR1 and CDR2 are LGHNA and YNFKEQ.